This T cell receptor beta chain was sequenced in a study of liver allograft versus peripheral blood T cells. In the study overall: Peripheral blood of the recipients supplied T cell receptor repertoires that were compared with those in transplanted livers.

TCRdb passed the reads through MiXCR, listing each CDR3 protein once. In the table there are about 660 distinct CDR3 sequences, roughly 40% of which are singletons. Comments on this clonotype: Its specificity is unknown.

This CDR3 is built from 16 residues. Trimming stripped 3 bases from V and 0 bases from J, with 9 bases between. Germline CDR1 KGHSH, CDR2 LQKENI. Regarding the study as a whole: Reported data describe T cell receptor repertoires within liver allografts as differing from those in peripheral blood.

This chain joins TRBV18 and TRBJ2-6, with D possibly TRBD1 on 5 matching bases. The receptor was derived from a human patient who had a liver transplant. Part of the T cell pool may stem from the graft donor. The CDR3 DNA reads TGTGCCAGCTCACCGGGGCCCAGCTCTGGGGCCAACGTCCTGACTTTC. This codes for CASSPGPSSGANVLTF. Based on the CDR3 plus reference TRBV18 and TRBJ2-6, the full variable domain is NAGVMQNPRHLVRRRGQEARLRCSPMKGHSHVYWYRQLPEEGLKFMVYLQKENIIDESGMPKERFSAEFPKEGPSILRIQQVVRGDSAAYFCASSPGPSSGANVLTFGAGSRLTVL.